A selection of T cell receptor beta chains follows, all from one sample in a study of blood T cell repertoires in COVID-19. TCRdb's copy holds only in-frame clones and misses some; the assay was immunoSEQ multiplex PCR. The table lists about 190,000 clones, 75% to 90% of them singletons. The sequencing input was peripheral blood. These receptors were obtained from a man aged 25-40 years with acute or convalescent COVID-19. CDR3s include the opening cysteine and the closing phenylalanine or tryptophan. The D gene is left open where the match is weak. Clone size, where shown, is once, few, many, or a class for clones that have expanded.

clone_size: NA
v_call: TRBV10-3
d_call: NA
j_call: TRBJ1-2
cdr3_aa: CAISETGPGYTF
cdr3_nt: TGTGCCATCAGTGAGACAGGCCCCGGCTACACCTTC

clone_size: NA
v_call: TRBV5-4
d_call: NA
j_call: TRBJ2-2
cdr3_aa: CASSLVSGSAGELFF
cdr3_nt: TGTGCCAGCAGCTTGGTTTCGGGGTCGGCCGGGGAGCTGTTTTTT

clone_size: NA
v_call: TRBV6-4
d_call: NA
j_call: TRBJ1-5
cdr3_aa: CASSDPDSHNQPQHF
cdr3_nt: TGTGCCAGCAGTGACCCTGACAGCCACAATCAGCCCCAGCATTTT

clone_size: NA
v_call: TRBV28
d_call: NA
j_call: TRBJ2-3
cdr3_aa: CASSLTGTGGTDTQYF
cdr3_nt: TGTGCCAGCAGTCTTACCGGGACTGGAGGCACAGATACGCAGTATTTT

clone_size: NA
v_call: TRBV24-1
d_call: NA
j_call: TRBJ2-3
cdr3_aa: CATSDPRESTDTQYF
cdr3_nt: TGTGCCACCAGTGACCCCCGGGAGAGCACAGATACGCAGTATTTT

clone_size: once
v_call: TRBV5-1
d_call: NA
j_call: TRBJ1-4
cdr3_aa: CASSGPGNEKLFF
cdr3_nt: TGCGCCAGCAGCGGCCCGGGGAATGAAAAACTGTTTTTT

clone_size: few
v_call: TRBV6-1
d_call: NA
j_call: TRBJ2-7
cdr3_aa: CASSESYRYEQYF
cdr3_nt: TGTGCCAGCAGTGAATCTTACAGGTACGAGCAGTACTTC

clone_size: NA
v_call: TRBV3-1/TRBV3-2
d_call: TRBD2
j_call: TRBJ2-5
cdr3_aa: CASSQDGRLAGVGWETQYF
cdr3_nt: TGTGCCAGCAGCCAAGACGGTAGACTAGCGGGGGTAGGTTGGGAGACCCAGTACTTC

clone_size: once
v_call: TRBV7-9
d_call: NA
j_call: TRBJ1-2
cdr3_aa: CASSLEPLGYGYTF
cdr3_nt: TGTGCCAGCAGCTTAGAGCCGCTCGGCTATGGCTACACCTTC

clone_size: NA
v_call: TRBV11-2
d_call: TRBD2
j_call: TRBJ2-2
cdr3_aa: CASSWPSGGGELFF
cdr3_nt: TGTGCCAGCAGCTGGCCCTCGGGGGGCGGGGAGCTGTTTTTT

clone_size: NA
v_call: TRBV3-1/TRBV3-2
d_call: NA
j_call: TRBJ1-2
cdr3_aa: CASSLRGADGYTF
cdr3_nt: TGTGCCAGCAGCCTCCGGGGGGCGGATGGCTACACCTTC

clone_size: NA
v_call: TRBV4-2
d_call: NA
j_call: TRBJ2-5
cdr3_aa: CASSQEARAEGETQYF
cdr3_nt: TGTGCCAGCAGCCAAGAGGCGAGGGCTGAAGGAGAGACCCAGTACTTC

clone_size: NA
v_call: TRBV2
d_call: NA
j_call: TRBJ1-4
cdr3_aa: CASVTDSSNEKLFF
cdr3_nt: TGTGCCAGCGTAACAGACAGCTCAAATGAAAAACTGTTTTTT

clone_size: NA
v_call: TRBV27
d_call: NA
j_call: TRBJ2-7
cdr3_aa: CASTGSGYEQYF
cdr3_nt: TGTGCCAGCACCGGGTCCGGATACGAGCAGTACTTC

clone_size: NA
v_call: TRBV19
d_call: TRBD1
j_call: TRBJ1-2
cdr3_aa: CASSTAGTGPRGYTF
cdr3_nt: TGTGCCAGTAGTACGGCCGGGACAGGTCCCCGTGGCTACACCTTC

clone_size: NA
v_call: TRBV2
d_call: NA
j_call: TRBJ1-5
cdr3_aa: CASSSPGHLSNQPQHF
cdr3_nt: TGTGCCAGCAGCTCACCGGGACACCTTAGCAATCAGCCCCAGCATTTT

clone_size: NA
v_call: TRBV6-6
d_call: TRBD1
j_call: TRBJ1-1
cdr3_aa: CASKTGTGNTEAFF
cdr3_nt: TGTGCCAGCAAGACAGGGACGGGGAACACTGAAGCTTTCTTT

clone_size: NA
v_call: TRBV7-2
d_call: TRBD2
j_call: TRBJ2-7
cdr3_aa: CASSAMGTSGYYEQYF
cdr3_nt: TGTGCCAGCAGCGCCATGGGGACTAGCGGATATTACGAGCAGTACTTC

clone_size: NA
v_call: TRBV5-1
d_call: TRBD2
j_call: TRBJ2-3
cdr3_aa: CASSSPSGIGTDTQYF
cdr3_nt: TGCGCCAGCAGCTCCCCTAGCGGGATCGGCACAGATACGCAGTATTTT

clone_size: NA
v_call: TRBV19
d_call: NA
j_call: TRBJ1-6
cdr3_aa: CASKGSRGNSPLHF
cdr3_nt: TGTGCCAGTAAAGGGAGTCGCGGAAATTCACCCCTCCACTTT

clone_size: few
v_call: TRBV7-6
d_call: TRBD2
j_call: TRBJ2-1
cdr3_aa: CASSFRARAGGTDNEQFF
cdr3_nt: TGTGCCAGCAGCTTCAGGGCGAGGGCGGGAGGGACGGACAATGAGCAGTTCTTC

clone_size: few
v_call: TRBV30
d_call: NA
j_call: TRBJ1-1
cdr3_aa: CAWARGTEAFF
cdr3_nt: TGTGCCTGGGCAAGGGGCACTGAAGCTTTCTTT

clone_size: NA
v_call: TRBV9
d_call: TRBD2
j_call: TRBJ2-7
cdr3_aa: CASSYGLAGGYEQYF
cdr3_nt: TGTGCCAGCAGCTACGGACTAGCGGGGGGATACGAGCAGTACTTC

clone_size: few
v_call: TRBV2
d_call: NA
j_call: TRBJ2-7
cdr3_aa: CASSGGRRITEQYF
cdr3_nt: TGTGCCAGCAGTGGGGGGAGGCGTATAACCGAGCAGTACTTC

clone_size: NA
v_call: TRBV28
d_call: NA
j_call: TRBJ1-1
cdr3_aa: CASSFLAGNTEAFF
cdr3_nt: TGTGCCAGCAGTTTCCTGGCGGGGAACACTGAAGCTTTCTTT

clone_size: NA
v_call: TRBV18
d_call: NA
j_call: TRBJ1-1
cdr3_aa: CASSPPNTNTEAFF
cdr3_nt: TGTGCCAGCTCACCACCAAACACGAACACTGAAGCTTTCTTT

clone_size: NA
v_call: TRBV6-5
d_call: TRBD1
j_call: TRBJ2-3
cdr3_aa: CASRGTGAHTQYF
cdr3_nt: TGTGCCAGCCGGGGGACAGGGGCTCATACGCAGTATTTT

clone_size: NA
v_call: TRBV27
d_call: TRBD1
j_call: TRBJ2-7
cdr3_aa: CASSLNRGTQEQYF
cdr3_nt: TGTGCCAGCAGTTTAAACAGGGGGACTCAGGAGCAGTACTTC

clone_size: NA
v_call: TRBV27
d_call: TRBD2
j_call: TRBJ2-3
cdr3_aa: CASSAFPPPSGRASKDTQYF
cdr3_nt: TGTGCCAGCAGTGCCTTCCCGCCCCCTAGCGGGAGGGCCTCGAAAGATACGCAGTATTTT

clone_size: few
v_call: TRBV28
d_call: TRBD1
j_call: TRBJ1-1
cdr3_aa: CASSLDLRQGADAFF
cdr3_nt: TGTGCCAGCAGTTTAGATCTTCGGCAGGGGGCCGACGCTTTCTTT

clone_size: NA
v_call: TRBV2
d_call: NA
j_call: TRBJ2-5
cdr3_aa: CASSLLWETQYF
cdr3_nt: TGTGCCAGCAGCCTATTGTGGGAGACCCAGTACTTC

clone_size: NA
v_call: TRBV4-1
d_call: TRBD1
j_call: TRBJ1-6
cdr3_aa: CASSQSGGPGSPLHF
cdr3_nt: TGCGCCAGCAGCCAATCAGGGGGCCCGGGGTCACCCCTCCACTTT

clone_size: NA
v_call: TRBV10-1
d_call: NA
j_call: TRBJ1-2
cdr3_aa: CASSLDSNYGYTF
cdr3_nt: TGCGCCAGCAGTCTGGACAGTAACTATGGCTACACCTTC

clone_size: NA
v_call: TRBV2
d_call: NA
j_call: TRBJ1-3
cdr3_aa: CASRYLGGNTIYF
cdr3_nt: TGTGCCAGCAGATACCTCGGTGGAAACACCATATATTTT

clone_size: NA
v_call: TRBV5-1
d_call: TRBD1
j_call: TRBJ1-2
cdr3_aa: CASSSRQGYGYTF
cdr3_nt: TGCGCCAGCAGCTCCCGACAGGGATATGGCTACACCTTC

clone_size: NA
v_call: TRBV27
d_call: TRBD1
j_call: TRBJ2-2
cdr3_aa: CASIRQGAAGELFF
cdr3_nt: TGTGCCAGCATAAGACAGGGGGCCGCCGGGGAGCTGTTTTTT

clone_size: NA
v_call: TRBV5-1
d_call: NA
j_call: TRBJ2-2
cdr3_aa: CASTITTGNTGELFF
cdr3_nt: TGCGCCAGCACCATTACGACAGGGAACACCGGGGAGCTGTTTTTT

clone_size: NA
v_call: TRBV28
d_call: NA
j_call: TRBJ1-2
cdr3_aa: CASSLPVYGYTF
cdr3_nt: TGTGCCAGCAGTTTACCGGTCTATGGCTACACCTTC

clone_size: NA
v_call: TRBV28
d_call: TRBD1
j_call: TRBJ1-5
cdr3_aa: CASYAGTGNQPQHF
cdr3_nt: TGTGCCAGCTATGCGGGGACAGGTAATCAGCCCCAGCATTTT

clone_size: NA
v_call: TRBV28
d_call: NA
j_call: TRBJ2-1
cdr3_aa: CASSPSKNPSYNEQFF
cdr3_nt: TGTGCCAGCAGTCCCTCTAAGAATCCATCCTACAATGAGCAGTTCTTC

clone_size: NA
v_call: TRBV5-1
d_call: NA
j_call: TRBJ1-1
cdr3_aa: CASSLELNTEAFF
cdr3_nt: TGCGCCAGCAGCTTGGAGCTGAACACTGAAGCTTTCTTT

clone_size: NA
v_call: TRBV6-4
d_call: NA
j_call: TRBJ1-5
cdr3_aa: CASSEGQGPAQPQHF
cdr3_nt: TGTGCCAGCAGTGAAGGGCAGGGGCCGGCTCAGCCCCAGCATTTT

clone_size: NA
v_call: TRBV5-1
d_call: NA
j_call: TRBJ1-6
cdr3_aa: CASSLAGDNSPLHF
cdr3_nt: TGCGCCAGCAGCTTGGCAGGGGATAATTCACCCCTCCACTTT

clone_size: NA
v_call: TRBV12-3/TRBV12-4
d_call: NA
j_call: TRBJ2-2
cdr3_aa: CASSSITGELFF
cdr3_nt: TGTGCCAGCAGCAGTATCACCGGGGAGCTGTTTTTT

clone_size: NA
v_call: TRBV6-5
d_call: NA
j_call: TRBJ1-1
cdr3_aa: CASSSPRAEAFF
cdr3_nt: TGTGCCAGCAGTTCCCCGAGGGCTGAAGCTTTCTTT

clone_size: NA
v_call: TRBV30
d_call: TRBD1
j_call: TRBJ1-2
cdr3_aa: CARGQGVLANYGYTF
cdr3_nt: TGTGCCCGGGGGCAGGGGGTGTTAGCTAACTATGGCTACACCTTC

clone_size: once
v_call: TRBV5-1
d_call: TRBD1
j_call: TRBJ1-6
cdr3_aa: CASSLDGTGVEPPLHF
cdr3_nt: TGCGCCAGCAGCTTGGACGGGACAGGTGTTGAGCCACCCCTCCACTTT

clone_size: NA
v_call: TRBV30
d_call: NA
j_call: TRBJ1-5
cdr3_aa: CAALVAGIGAQHF
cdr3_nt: TGTGCCGCTCTAGTCGCGGGCATCGGGGCCCAGCATTTT

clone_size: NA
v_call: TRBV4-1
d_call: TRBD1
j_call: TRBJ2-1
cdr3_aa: CASSQGTGTGRGAYEQFF
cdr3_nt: TGCGCCAGCAGCCAAGGGACCGGGACAGGGAGGGGGGCTTATGAGCAGTTCTTC

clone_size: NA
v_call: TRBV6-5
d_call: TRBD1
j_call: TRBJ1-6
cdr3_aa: CASSSTGGNSPLHF
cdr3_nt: TGTGCCAGCAGTTCGACAGGGGGAAATTCACCCCTCCACTTT

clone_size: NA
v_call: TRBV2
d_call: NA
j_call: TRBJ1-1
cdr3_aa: CASTWQMNTEAFF
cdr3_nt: TGTGCCAGCACGTGGCAGATGAACACTGAAGCTTTCTTT

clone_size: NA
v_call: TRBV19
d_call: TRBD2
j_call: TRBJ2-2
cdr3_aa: CASSSPGLAGYTGELFF
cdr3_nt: TGTGCCAGTAGTTCCCCGGGACTAGCGGGTTACACCGGGGAGCTGTTTTTT

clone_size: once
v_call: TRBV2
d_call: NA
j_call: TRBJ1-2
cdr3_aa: CASRTSGGSYGYTF
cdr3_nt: TGTGCCAGCAGGACCTCTGGGGGCAGCTATGGCTACACCTTC

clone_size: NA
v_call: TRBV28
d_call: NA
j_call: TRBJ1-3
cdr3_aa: CASSPPGGGSSGNTIYF
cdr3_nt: TGTGCCAGCAGCCCCCCGGGCGGGGGGAGCTCTGGAAACACCATATATTTT

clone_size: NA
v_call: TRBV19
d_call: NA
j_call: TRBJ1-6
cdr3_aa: CASSIRGENSPLHF
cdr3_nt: TGTGCCAGTAGTATACGGGGGGAAAATTCACCCCTCCACTTT

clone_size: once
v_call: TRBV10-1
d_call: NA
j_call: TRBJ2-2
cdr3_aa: CASSESTRNTGELFF
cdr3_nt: TGCGCCAGCAGTGAGTCGACTCGGAACACCGGGGAGCTGTTTTTT

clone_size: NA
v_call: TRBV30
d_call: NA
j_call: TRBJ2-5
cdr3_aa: CAWNLGGGRKTQYF
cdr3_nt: TGTGCCTGGAACTTGGGAGGGGGGCGGAAGACCCAGTACTTC

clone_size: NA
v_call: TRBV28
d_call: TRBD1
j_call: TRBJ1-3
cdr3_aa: CASSRGQGANTIYF
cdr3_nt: TGTGCCAGCAGTCGCGGACAGGGGGCTAACACCATATATTTT

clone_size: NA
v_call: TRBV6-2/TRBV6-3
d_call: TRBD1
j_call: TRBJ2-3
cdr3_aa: CASSSPGDRRPSSTDTQYF
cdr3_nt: TGTGCCAGCAGCTCTCCAGGGGACAGGCGGCCCTCAAGCACAGATACGCAGTATTTT

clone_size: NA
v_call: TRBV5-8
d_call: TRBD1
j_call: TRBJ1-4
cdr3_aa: CASSRTGTVRLFF
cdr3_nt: TGTGCCAGCAGCCGGACAGGGACCGTTAGACTGTTTTTT